This TCR beta chain was captured by sequencing in a study of regulatory T cells in long-lasting Graves disease. With regard to this clonotype: The antigen is undetermined.

Arm-PCR of CDR3 regions with iRepertoire HTBI primers generated TCR beta libraries. TCRdb fed the multiplex PCR reads into MiXCR, producing one record per CDR3 protein. The sample contains about 530,000 distinct CDR3 sequences, around 15% of which appear only once. Study-wide results and caveats: Whereas new patients shared some 970 public clonotypes, persistent patients shared more, at 2,741.

Time point described: newly diagnosed GD, antithyroid drugs for less than 3 months. From PBMCs, RNA was extracted and then used to make the TCR library. This same sample was also part of a study on T cells in Graves' hyperthyroidism and ophthalmopathy.

The sequence derives from a woman between 40 and 65 years old with Graves disease. The sequencing here drew on peripheral blood mononuclear cells (PBMCs), taken at new diagnosis, from a patient treated with antithyroid drugs.

As DNA, the CDR3 is TGCAGCGCCACAGATACCCCCTACGAGCAGTACTTC. As protein: CSATDTPYEQYF. The chain combines TRBV29-1 with TRBJ2-7; D unresolved. The CDR3 extends over 12 amino acids. Germline V gene sequence: CDR1 SQVTM, CDR2 ANQGSEA. The V end was cut by 7 bases, the J end by 2 bases, with 12 bases between.